This passage covers 20 T cell receptor beta chains from one sample sequenced in a study of blood T cell repertoires in COVID-19. Produced via immunoSEQ multiplex PCR; TCRdb's table is partial and in-frame only. The table includes 200,000 to 300,000 clones, 80% to 85% detected once. Sequencing used peripheral blood. The receptor source for this set is a man in his fifties or sixties with acute or convalescent COVID-19.

The chain uses TRBV7-9 and TRBJ1-1, with D possibly being TRBD1 (5 bases). The V end was cut by 0 bases, the J end by 1 base, with 6 bases between. This CDR3 is 14 amino acids long. CDR1 is SEHNR, CDR2 FQNEAQ, per germline (reference sequence). This CDR3 is CASSLAGGNTEAFF. DNA of the CDR3: TGTGCCAGCAGCTTAGCCGGGGGGAACACTGAAGCTTTCTTT.

This rearrangement joins TRBV11-1 to TRBJ2-5, with a tentative D call TRBD1 (6 bases). Germline lookup yields CDR1 SGHAT and CDR2 FQDESV (reference sequence). V shed 7 bases and J shed 4 bases, with 13 bases lying between them. CDR3 length: 13 amino acids. DNA of the CDR3: TGTGCCAGCAAAACAGGGCCGGTAGAGACCCAGTACTTC. Protein sequence: CASKTGPVETQYF.

The chain is built from TRBV2 and TRBJ1-2; no definite D call. Deletions cut 0 bases from V and 6 bases from J, with 14 bases between. Germline CDR1 reads SNHLY; CDR2 reads FYNNEI. The CDR3 has 15 amino acids. The CDR3 region has the DNA TGTGCCAGCAGTGAAGCGTCCAACAGCGGCCATGGCTACACCTTC. Translating gives CASSEASNSGHGYTF.

The chain is built from TRBV18 and TRBJ2-1; no definite D call. This CDR3 spans 14 amino acids. V was trimmed by 2 bases and J by 3 bases, leaving 8 bases between them. Germline values: CDR1 KGHSH, CDR2 LQKENI. This CDR3 is CASSPYNGYNEQFF. The CDR3 DNA reads TGTGCCAGCTCACCATATAACGGCTACAATGAGCAGTTCTTC.

V and J are TRBV18 and TRBJ1-2; D may be TRBD1 (5 bases). The V gene's germline CDR1 is KGHSH and CDR2 LQKENI. This CDR3 region has 13 residues. Trimming pared 3 bases from V and 3 bases from J, leaving 8 bases between. The CDR3 is CASSPDRYYGYTF. The CDR3 DNA reads TGTGCCAGCTCACCCGACAGATACTATGGCTACACCTTC.

This clone was seen a handful of times. CDR3 region: CASSALAGGLPEQYF. CDR3 nucleotides: TGTGCCAGCAGCGCCCTAGCGGGGGGTCTCCCAGAGCAGTACTTC. This chain connects TRBV9 to TRBJ2-7; TRBD2 matches at 11 bases. CDR3 length equals 15 residues. Germline V gene lookup returns CDR1 SGDLS and CDR2 YYNGEE. Germline trimming cut 3 bases from V and 7 bases from J; bases unmatched to any gene: 9.

This chain uses TRBV19 with TRBJ2-6, with TRBD2 matching over 7 bases. The CDR3 spans 15 residues. V trimming: 7 bases; J trimming: 2 bases; junction bases outside the gene matches: 5. CDR1 is LNHDA and CDR2 is SQIVND in the germline V gene (reference sequence). The CDR3 loop is CASTLGGAGANVLTF. CDR3 sequence (DNA): TGTGCCAGTACCCTGGGAGGGGCTGGGGCCAACGTCCTGACTTTC.

DNA for the CDR3: TGTGCCATCAGTACGGGACAGGGCGGCTACACCTTC. Its translation is CAISTGQGGYTF. This rearrangement joins TRBV10-3 to TRBJ1-2, with 9 positions matching TRBD1. This CDR3 spans 12 amino acids. The V gene end was trimmed by 5 bases and the J gene end by 8 bases; junction bases not matched to a gene: 3. Per the germline V gene, CDR1 is ENHRY and CDR2 is SYGVKD.

This clone occurred many times. This chain connects TRBV6-2 or TRBV6-3 to TRBJ2-7, with 8 bases that match TRBD1. The V gene end was trimmed by 5 bases and the J gene end by 5 bases; junction bases not matched to a gene: 11. There are 15 residues in the CDR3. CDR1 is MNHEY, CDR2 SVGEGT, per germline. This chain's CDR3 is CASSAQGAHSDEQYF. In DNA form, the CDR3 reads TGTGCCAGCAGTGCGCAGGGGGCGCATAGTGACGAGCAGTACTTC.

V and J are TRBV5-1 and TRBJ2-1; TRBD2 matches 13 bases. Looked up from germline, CDR1 is SGHRS and CDR2 is YFSETQ. V dropped 4 bases and J dropped 0; count of bases not matched to a gene: 4. The CDR3 length is 17 residues. CDR3 sequence: CASSIGLAGVSYNEQFF. CDR3 DNA sequence: TGCGCCAGCAGCATCGGACTAGCGGGGGTCTCCTACAATGAGCAGTTCTTC.

The rearrangement links TRBV11-1 to TRBJ2-3; the match to TRBD1 covers 7 bases. With 5 bases clipped from V and 2 bases from J, the junction kept 10 bases outside the gene matches. CDR3 length: 16 residues. CDR1 SGHAT and CDR2 FQDESV come from the germline V gene (reference sequence). The CDR3 DNA sequence: TGTGCCAGCAGCAAAGGGACAGACTCAAACACAGATACGCAGTATTTT. Its protein is CASSKGTDSNTDTQYF. Variable domain in full (rest from reference TRBV11-1 and TRBJ2-3): EAEVAQSPRYKITEKSQAVAFWCDPISGHATLYWYRQILGQGPELLVQFQDESVVDDSQLPKDRFSAERLKGVDSTLKIQPAELGDSAMYLCASSKGTDSNTDTQYFGPGTRLTVL.

This chain connects TRBV10-3 to TRBJ1-5; D is perhaps TRBD1 (5 bases). This CDR3 contains 20 residues. The germline V and J ends were trimmed by 0 bases and 0 bases, with 21 bases remaining between them. From germline, CDR1 is ENHRY and CDR2 SYGVKD. CDR3 sequence: CAISESPIAVQGYSNQPQHF. In DNA, the CDR3 is TGTGCCATCAGTGAGTCTCCGATCGCGGTGCAGGGCTATAGCAATCAGCCCCAGCATTTT.

The CDR3 loop is CASSTTRESPLHF. As DNA, the CDR3 is TGTGCCAGCAGCACGACCCGGGAGTCACCCCTCCACTTT. The chain joins TRBV5-6 to TRBJ1-6; D remains unclear. Trimming removed 4 bases from V and 10 bases from J, with 12 bases in between. There are 13 residues in the CDR3. CDR1 is SGHDT and CDR2 is YYEEEE in the germline V gene.

The chain recombines TRBV15 with TRBJ2-5, with 11 bases aligning to TRBD2. Trimming removed 1 base from V and 0 bases from J; junction bases left unmatched: 7. There are 18 residues in the CDR3. Per germline, CDR1 LNHNV and CDR2 YYDKDF (reference sequence). This chain's CDR3 is CATSRGGTSGGYQETQYF. CDR3 nucleotides: TGTGCCACCAGCAGAGGAGGGACTAGCGGAGGGTACCAAGAGACCCAGTACTTC. Combining the CDR3 with reference TRBV15 and TRBJ2-5 gives the whole variable domain DAMVIQNPRYQVTQFGKPVTLSCSQTLNHNVMYWYQQKSSQAPKLLFHYYDKDFNNEADTPDNFQSRRPNTSFCFLDIRSPGLGDTAMYLCATSRGGTSGGYQETQYFGPGTRLLVL.

The V gene is TRBV12-2, the J gene TRBJ2-7; the table gives TRBD2 as D, unverified against the DNA. TRBV12-2 is listed as a pseudogene. CDR3 length: 19 residues. The CDR3: CASRLAGLAGVAIQYEQYF. Here the CDR3 DNA reads TGTGCAAGTCGCTTAGCGGGACTAGCGGGAGTAGCAATTCAATACGAGCAGTACTTC.

This clone turned up a few times. J is TRBJ1-2 and V is TRBV5-1; D perhaps matches TRBD1 (5 bases). Trimming took off 4 bases at V and 8 bases at J, with 15 bases between the two ends. CDR1 and CDR2 from the germline V gene are SGHRS and YFSETQ. This CDR3 has 13 amino acids. The CDR3 protein is CASSPGGYSGYTF. DNA for the CDR3: TGCGCCAGCAGCCCCGGGGGGTATTCCGGCTACACCTTC.

The chain employs TRBV11-1 and TRBJ2-3, with D perhaps matching TRBD1 (6 bases). Germline CDR1 and CDR2: SGHAT and FQDESV (reference sequence). Deletions cut 4 bases from V and 9 bases from J, with 11 bases between. The CDR3 sequence is 12 residues long. The CDR3 nucleotides are TGTGCCAGCAGCTGGGACAAGACGACGCAGTATTTT. This gives the protein CASSWDKTTQYF.

The CDR3 DNA follows: TGTGCTCGTGCAGGGGGGCGCTTCACCTACGAGCAGTACTTC. Residues: CARAGGRFTYEQYF. The V call is TRBV7-2, the J call TRBJ2-7; weak D call: TRBD1 (7 bases). This CDR3 has 14 amino acids. Germline CDR1 reads SGHTA; CDR2 reads FQGNSA. Using reference TRBV7-2 and TRBJ2-7 for the parts outside the CDR3, the full variable domain is GAGVSQSPSNKVTEKGKDVELRCDPISGHTALYWYRQSLGQGLEFLIYFQGNSAPDKSGLPSDRFSAERTGGSVSTLTIQRTQQEDSAVYLCARAGGRFTYEQYFGPGTRLTVT.

This clone was observed a single time. This chain connects TRBV6-5 to TRBJ2-7; D uncertain. V was cut by 7 bases and J by 13 bases, with 20 bases left in between. Germline CDR1 and CDR2: MNHEY and SVGAGI. CDR3 size: 12 residues. The CDR3 DNA reads TGTGCCAGCACTTCAGCTTCCACTACCCACTACTTC. It encodes CASTSASTTHYF.

The table lists this clone with a count of one. The V gene is TRBV6-5, the J gene TRBJ2-3; the D gene is possibly TRBD1 (7 bases). The germline V gene has CDR1 MNHEY and CDR2 SVGAGI. The CDR3 has 15 residues. With 8 bases removed from V and 2 bases from J, the gap between germline ends came to 17 bases. The DNA for the CDR3 is TGTGCCAGCCAAAGGGGGCGGGGTTTCACAGATACGCAGTATTTT. Translation gives CASQRGRGFTDTQYF.